The clone carrying this T cell receptor beta chain was seen a single time. The data were taken from a study of blood T cell repertoires in COVID-19. Study details: PBMCs, B-cell-depleted T cells, or T cells provided the cDNA or gDNA that made up the material.

Some clones are missing from TCRdb's copy, which holds only in-frame ones; the method was immunoSEQ multiplex PCR. The sample yields approximately 230,000 clones, 86% seen once. The CDR3 is 19 amino acids. Germline CDR1 and CDR2: KGHSH and LQKENI. V was trimmed by 3 bases and J by 2 bases, leaving 20 bases between them. Sequenced input: peripheral blood. The origin of this receptor is a man aged 30-40 years who had recovered from COVID-19. This rearrangement joins TRBV18 to TRBJ2-6; tentative D call: TRBD1 (6 bases). As DNA, the CDR3 is TGTGCCAGCTCACCTCGAGTACAGGGTCGAGGCACTGGGGCCAACGTCCTGACTTTC. It encodes CASSPRVQGRGTGANVLTF.